Following are 32 T cell receptor beta chains from one sample sequenced in a study of cytomegalovirus exposure and HLA in healthy donors (dated by TCRdb to between 2016 and 2019). Libraries were constructed by the immunoSEQ multiplex PCR assay. TCRdb re-hosts the immuneACCESS table, in-frame sequences only. Its copies lack some clones; in the studies checked, an unresolved V gene accounts for under half of them, and the cause for the rest is not known. The sample profile shows over 150,000 clones; 70% to 90% of them were found once. The ten largest account for more than 20% of the sample. The specimen sequenced was PBMCs. The source of these receptors is a man aged 18 to 29 in good health and CMV-seropositive.

This sequence joins TRBV6-5 and TRBJ1-1; D not certain. The CDR3 covers 15 residues. In germline, CDR1 is MNHEY, CDR2 SVGAGI. V was pared by 0 bases and J by 0 bases, with 8 bases between. For the CDR3, the DNA is TGTGCCAGCAGTTACTCGAGGGATATGAACACTGAAGCTTTCTTT. Translated: CASSYSRDMNTEAFF.

The chain has TRBV7-2 and TRBJ2-3; 14 bases are shared with TRBD2. CDR3 length equals 17 residues. Trimming cost V 5 bases and J 1 base; bases outside gene matches: 5. Looked up from germline, CDR1 is SGHTA and CDR2 is FQGNSA. The CDR3 DNA reads as TGTGCCAGCAGCCCACCGGGACTAGCGGGGGGCACAGATACGCAGTATTTT. It specifies CASSPPGLAGGTDTQYF.

The chain is built from TRBV11-2 and TRBJ2-2, with 7 bases that match TRBD1. The CDR3 consists of 17 residues. The ends lost 5 bases at V and 2 bases at J; junction bases unmatched: 11. The germline V gene has CDR1 SGHAT and CDR2 FQNNGV. The CDR3 protein is CASSKGPGQTNTGELFF. As DNA, the CDR3 is TGTGCCAGCAGCAAAGGACCGGGACAGACTAACACCGGGGAGCTGTTTTTT.

The chain couples TRBV18 to TRBJ2-1, with 11 bases matching TRBD2. Germline V gene lookup returns CDR1 KGHSH and CDR2 LQKENI. CDR3 length: 15 residues. V was clipped by 5 bases and J by 2 bases; unmatched bases: 2. The CDR3 region has the DNA TGTGCCAGCTCAGCGACTAGCGGGGCCTACAATGAGCAGTTCTTC. Translating gives CASSATSGAYNEQFF.

The chain joins TRBV18 to TRBJ1-4; 9 bases align to TRBD1. The junction had 10 bases not matched to a gene; V was cut back by 4 bases and J by 4 bases. Germline assignment: CDR1 KGHSH and CDR2 LQKENI. The CDR3 consists of 17 residues. CDR3: CASSLRTGATLNEKLFF. The CDR3 bases are TGTGCCAGCTCACTACGGACAGGGGCGACACTTAATGAAAAACTGTTTTTT.

The chain couples TRBV5-1 to TRBJ2-5, with 7 bases matching TRBD2. The CDR3 is made up of 16 amino acids. Germline V gene sequence: CDR1 SGHRS, CDR2 YFSETQ. Trimming at V came to 0 bases and at J to 2 bases, leaving 7 bases not matched to a gene. The CDR3 loop is CASSLAPGEGQETQYF. The CDR3 DNA reads TGCGCCAGCAGCTTGGCCCCGGGGGAGGGGCAAGAGACCCAGTACTTC.

The genes are TRBV6-1 and TRBJ1-5, with D possibly TRBD1 on 5 matching bases. Germline V CDR1 and CDR2: MNHNS, SASEGT. The CDR3 length is 14 residues. Trimming pared 6 bases from V and 2 bases from J, leaving 11 bases between. The DNA of the CDR3 is TGTGCCAGCAGCGCCGCGACAGGCAATCAGCCCCAGCATTTT. It specifies CASSAATGNQPQHF.

This rearrangement joins TRBV6-5 to TRBJ2-7, with D uncertain. V was cut by 2 bases and J by 7 bases, with 12 bases left in between. The CDR3 is 13 amino acids. The germline gives CDR1 MNHEY, CDR2 SVGAGI. The CDR3 here is CASSYGQIQEQYF. CDR3 coding DNA: TGTGCCAGCAGTTACGGGCAGATTCAAGAGCAGTACTTC.

This chain connects TRBV4-3 to TRBJ2-1; 13 bases align to TRBD2. The germline gives CDR1 LGHNA, CDR2 YSLEER. The CDR3 sequence is 17 residues long. The V segment lost 0 bases and the J segment 7 bases; nucleotides outside the gene matches: 6. The CDR3 here is CASSQDLGLAGRNEQFF. The DNA of the CDR3 is TGCGCCAGCAGCCAAGATTTGGGACTAGCGGGGCGAAATGAGCAGTTCTTC.

The chain carries TRBV13 and TRBJ1-1; D may be TRBD1 (5 bases). With 3 bases removed from V and 3 bases from J, the gap between germline ends came to 11 bases. Looked up from germline, CDR1 is PRHDT and CDR2 is FYEKMQ (reference sequence). This CDR3 has 14 residues. For the CDR3, the DNA is TGTGCCAGCAGCTTCAGGTCAGGGCACACTGAAGCTTTCTTT. Its protein is CASSFRSGHTEAFF. The whole variable domain, remainder taken from reference TRBV13 and TRBJ1-1, is AAGVIQSPRHLIKEKRETATLKCYPIPRHDTVYWYQQGPGQDPQFLISFYEKMQSDKGSIPDRFSAQQFSDYHSELNMSSLELGDSALYFCASSFRSGHTEAFFGQGTRLTVV.

The chain employs TRBV10-3 and TRBJ1-1; no firm D call. V lost 6 bases to trimming and J lost 2 bases, with 13 bases between them. There are 14 residues in the CDR3. The germline V gene encodes CDR1 ENHRY and CDR2 SYGVKD. CDR3 amino acids: CAIRPEGANTEAFF. CDR3 coding DNA: TGTGCCATCAGACCTGAGGGTGCCAACACTGAAGCTTTCTTT.

CDR3 region: CAWSPPEEREKLFF. In nucleotides, the CDR3 is TGTGCCTGGAGTCCCCCCGAGGAGCGGGAAAAACTGTTTTTT. The rearrangement links TRBV30 to TRBJ1-4, with D unclear. The CDR3 spans 14 residues. Trimming stripped 2 bases from V and 8 bases from J, with 15 bases between. CDR1 is GTSNPN and CDR2 is SVGIG in the germline V gene (reference sequence).

The chain recombines TRBV7-2 with TRBJ2-1; 9 bases align to TRBD2. Germline CDR1 reads SGHTA; CDR2 reads FQGNSA. Trimming at V came to 2 bases and at J to 3 bases, leaving 2 bases not matched to a gene. This CDR3 has 15 residues. The chain's CDR3 is CASSLRREGYNEQFF. In DNA form, the CDR3 reads TGTGCCAGCAGCTTAAGGCGGGAGGGCTACAATGAGCAGTTCTTC.

The rearrangement links TRBV11-3 to TRBJ2-3; D is unclear. In germline, CDR1 is SGHNT, CDR2 YENEEA. This CDR3 spans 15 amino acids. Trimming removed 0 bases from V and 2 bases from J, with 9 bases in between. The DNA of the CDR3 is TGTGCCAGCAGCTTAGACGGAGCAGTCACAGATACGCAGTATTTT. Residues: CASSLDGAVTDTQYF.

This clone has at least ten counts. V is TRBV5-6 and J is TRBJ2-2; TRBD1 aligns across 9 bases. Germline CDR1 and CDR2: SGHDT and YYEEEE. The ends lost 3 bases at V and 8 bases at J; junction bases unmatched: 8. This CDR3 comprises 15 residues. CDR3 region: CASSSGQGERGELFF. The CDR3 nucleotides are TGTGCCAGCAGCTCGGGACAGGGTGAAAGGGGGGAGCTGTTTTTT.

This clone turned up a few times. This chain uses TRBV7-9 with TRBJ1-2, with a possible D match to TRBD1 (5 bases). Trimming pared 4 bases from V and 4 bases from J, leaving 16 bases between. Germline V CDR1 and CDR2: SEHNR, FQNEAQ (reference sequence). The CDR3 covers 15 residues. CDR3 protein: CASSSEIQVSYGYTF. CDR3 sequence (DNA): TGTGCCAGCAGCTCAGAGATACAGGTTAGCTATGGCTACACCTTC.

In this sample, this clone turned up once. The rearrangement joins TRBV7-2 to TRBJ1-1, with D possibly TRBD1 on 6 matching bases. Germline CDR1 is SGHTA and CDR2 is FQGNSA. The length of the CDR3 is 14 residues. Trimming took off 6 bases at V and 0 bases at J, with 11 bases between the two ends. In DNA form, the CDR3 reads TGTGCCAGCAGTACAGGGTTCATGAACACTGAAGCTTTCTTT. Amino acid sequence: CASSTGFMNTEAFF.

The gene calls are TRBV7-8 and TRBJ2-7; D not certain. Trimming stripped 0 bases from V and 3 bases from J, with 9 bases between. The CDR3 totals 14 residues. Germline-derived CDR1 and CDR2 are SGHVS and FQNEAQ. The CDR3 nucleotides read TGTGCCAGCAGCTTAGCTTTGGTACTCTACGAGCAGTACTTC. Its translation: CASSLALVLYEQYF.

The chain is built from TRBV5-6 and TRBJ2-7; a weak D match, TRBD1 (5 bases). CDR1 SGHDT and CDR2 YYEEEE come from the germline V gene. This CDR3 region has 14 residues. V lost 2 bases to trimming and J lost 2 bases, with 11 bases between them. The chain's CDR3 is CASSFSGIPYEQYF. The CDR3 coding sequence is TGTGCCAGCAGCTTTTCAGGGATTCCCTACGAGCAGTACTTC.

The chain has TRBV21-1 and TRBJ2-3; the table's D gene call, TRBD2, was not cross checked with the DNA. TRBV21-1 is shown as a pseudogene. The CDR3 runs to 12 residues. CDR3 coding DNA: TGTGCCACTAACTCCGACTCGACCACGCAGTATTTT. Translation gives CATNSDSTTQYF.

This clone occurred once. The chain joins TRBV10-2 to TRBJ2-4, with 9 bases matching TRBD1. CDR1 WSHSY and CDR2 SAAADI come from the germline V gene. This CDR3 has 14 amino acids. V lost 0 bases, J lost 7 bases, and 1 base stayed unmatched. In nucleotides, the CDR3 is TGCGCCAGCAGTGAGTCTGGACAGGGGAACATTCAGTACTTC. This codes for CASSESGQGNIQYF.

The chain employs TRBV30 and TRBJ1-5; 10 bases line up with TRBD1. The CDR3 has 17 residues. Germline V gene data show CDR1 as GTSNPN and CDR2 as SVGIG (reference sequence). Unmatched junction bases numbered 11, after V lost 5 bases and J lost 1 base. The CDR3 here is CAWGPGQGLGSNQPQHF. In DNA, the CDR3 is TGTGCCTGGGGTCCGGGACAGGGGCTCGGGAGCAATCAGCCCCAGCATTTT.

The gene calls are TRBV7-8 and TRBJ2-5; D remains ambiguous. This CDR3 is 15 amino acids long. Trimming removed 6 bases at V and 5 bases at J, with 19 bases between. Looked up from germline, CDR1 is SGHVS and CDR2 is FQNEAQ. The CDR3 sequence: CASSNRITLRETQYF. Here the CDR3 DNA reads TGTGCCAGCAGTAATAGGATAACTTTGCGGGAGACCCAGTACTTC.

V and J are TRBV27 and TRBJ1-2, with 7 positions matching TRBD1. V shed 0 bases, J shed 5 bases, and the junction held 0 bases outside the gene matches. The CDR3 is made up of 13 amino acids. Germline V gene data show CDR1 as MNHEY and CDR2 as SMNVEV (reference sequence). In DNA, the CDR3 is TGTGCCAGCAGTTTATCGGGACAGTATGGCTACACCTTC. Residues: CASSLSGQYGYTF.

This clone was recorded at least ten times. This rearrangement joins TRBV7-2 to TRBJ2-5, with 8 bases matching TRBD2. V shed 2 bases, J shed 1 base, and the junction held 6 bases outside the gene matches. The germline CDR1 and CDR2 sequences are SGHTA and FQGNSA. The length of the CDR3 is 16 residues. CDR3 amino acids: CASSLFGGGSQETQYF. The CDR3 DNA reads TGTGCCAGCAGCTTATTTGGCGGGGGGTCCCAAGAGACCCAGTACTTC.

The chain joins TRBV4-1 to TRBJ1-1, with TRBD1 as a possible D gene (6 bases). CDR3 length: 14 amino acids. In germline, CDR1 is MGHRA, CDR2 YSYEKL. Trimming pared 5 bases from V and 1 base from J, leaving 11 bases between. For the CDR3, the DNA is TGCGCCAGCAGCAAACAGGGTGGGAACACTGAAGCTTTCTTT. Its protein product is CASSKQGGNTEAFF.

The chain uses TRBV28 and TRBJ2-3, with TRBD2 matching 8 bases. This CDR3 spans 16 amino acids. The trim removed 3 bases at V and 0 bases at J, leaving 5 bases unmatched. Germline V gene sequence: CDR1 MDHEN, CDR2 SYDVKM. The CDR3 DNA reads TGTGCCAGCAGTTTTCAGCGGGGGCCAAGCACAGATACGCAGTATTTT. Translation gives CASSFQRGPSTDTQYF.

The CDR3 here is CASSATTGESLYEQYF. CDR3 in DNA: TGTGCCAGCAGCGCCACGACAGGGGAATCCCTTTACGAGCAGTACTTC. The chain combines TRBV25-1 with TRBJ2-7; TRBD1 matches 8 bases. V lost 6 bases and J lost 4; bases outside the gene matches: 14. Germline V lookup: CDR1 MGHDK, CDR2 SYGVNS. This CDR3 spans 16 amino acids.

This chain uses TRBV30 with TRBJ2-1; a possible D gene is TRBD2 (6 bases). This CDR3 is built from 11 residues. Per the germline V gene, CDR1 is GTSNPN and CDR2 is SVGIG (reference sequence). V shed 0 bases and J shed 14 bases, with 11 bases lying between them. The CDR3 sequence: CAWSVGGGKFF. In DNA form, the CDR3 reads TGTGCCTGGAGTGTAGGCGGAGGGAAGTTCTTC.

This clone was seen once. The chain recombines TRBV6-6 with TRBJ1-1; possibly TRBD1 for D (6 bases). This CDR3 is 13 amino acids long. V was pared by 6 bases and J by 3 bases, with 11 bases between. Germline CDR1 is MNHNY and CDR2 is SVGAGI (reference sequence). CDR3: CASRQGGYTEAFF. For the CDR3, the DNA is TGTGCCAGCAGACAGGGCGGGTACACTGAAGCTTTCTTT.

The CDR3 coding sequence is TGTGCCAGCGGGGCAGACCTTCTCTCTGGGGCCAACGTCCTGACTTTC. It encodes CASGADLLSGANVLTF. The gene calls are TRBV5-5 and TRBJ2-6, with D possibly matching TRBD1 (5 bases). Per germline, CDR1 SGHKS and CDR2 YYEKEE (reference sequence). V lost 7 bases, J lost 0 bases, and 14 bases lay in between. The CDR3 is 16 amino acids.

This sequence joins TRBV7-2 and TRBJ2-7; no clear D. The CDR3 has 12 amino acids. V lost 4 bases and J 2 bases, leaving 6 bases between the germline ends. Looked up from germline, CDR1 is SGHTA and CDR2 is FQGNSA. CDR3 sequence reads: CASSSPTYEQYF. The CDR3 region has the DNA TGTGCCAGCAGCTCCCCAACCTACGAGCAGTACTTC.